One sample yielded the 28 T cell receptor beta chains listed below, sequenced in a study of CXCR3-negative and CXCR3-positive naive CD8 T cells. The TRB libraries of cDNA were built by UMI-labeled 5' RACE. TCRdb re-called the 5' RACE reads; one entry per CDR3 protein, DNA not given. The sample has 45,000 to 60,000 distinct CDR3 sequences. Sequencing was carried out using memory CD8+ T cells from blood. The receptors were gathered from a human donor in good health. Some clones in this sample may be carry-over from other donors' samples.

V and J are TRBV25-1 and TRBJ2-2. The CDR3 length is 14 residues. Germline V gene data show CDR1 as MGHDK and CDR2 as SYGVNS. This CDR3 is CASSESSDTGELFF.

The CDR3 is CATSRDSFADTEAFF. The chain combines TRBV15 with TRBJ1-1. CDR3 size: 15 residues. Germline V CDR1 and CDR2: LNHNV, YYDKDF (reference sequence).

The chain uses TRBV20-1 and TRBJ2-7. Germline V CDR1 and CDR2: DFQATT, SNEGSKA (reference sequence). This CDR3 spans 13 amino acids. CDR3 loop: CSARDPSSYEQYF.

The chain is built from TRBV10-3 and TRBJ1-4; TCRdb's D gene call, TRBD1, goes unchecked for lack of DNA. The germline gives CDR1 ENHRY, CDR2 SYGVKD. This CDR3 has 15 amino acids. This chain's CDR3 is CAISDPGQGNEKLFF.

The V call is TRBV7-9, the J call TRBJ2-3; TCRdb selects TRBD1, and the lack of DNA leaves this call unchecked. Per germline, CDR1 SEHNR and CDR2 FQNEAQ (reference sequence). This CDR3 is built from 16 residues. The CDR3 loop is CASSTSPGSSTDTQYF.

J is TRBJ2-2 and V is TRBV12-3 or TRBV12-4. The CDR3 is 12 amino acids. This CDR3 is CASISGTGELFF.

V gene TRBV25-1 combines with J gene TRBJ1-3. This CDR3 region has 11 residues. Germline-derived CDR1 and CDR2 are MGHDK and SYGVNS. This CDR3 is CASSSGNTIYF.

The chain links TRBV7-8 to TRBJ1-1; TCRdb indicates TRBD1, and absent DNA this call remains unverified. Germline loops: CDR1 SGHVS, CDR2 FQNEAQ. The CDR3 loop spans 17 amino acids. The CDR3 loop reads CASSLPLSGTPNTEAFF.

V gene TRBV11-3 combines with J gene TRBJ1-1; TCRdb picks TRBD1, but there is no DNA to check that call. Germline assignment: CDR1 SGHNT and CDR2 YENEEA. The CDR3 has 12 residues. The CDR3 here is CASRHRGGEAFF.

The chain is built from TRBV15 and TRBJ1-5; the TCRdb D gene call, TRBD1, has no DNA to confirm it. Germline loops: CDR1 LNHNV, CDR2 YYDKDF (reference sequence). The CDR3 covers 16 residues. CDR3 sequence reads: CATLGGGPSGNQPQHF.

V gene TRBV7-7 combines with J gene TRBJ2-5. The germline V gene encodes CDR1 SSHAT and CDR2 FNYEAQ (reference sequence). The CDR3 consists of 13 residues. CDR3 amino acids: CASSPNLEETQYF.

CDR3 region: CASSPTEGPWTDTQYF. V and J are TRBV27 and TRBJ2-3; TCRdb picks TRBD2, but there is no DNA to check that call. CDR1 and CDR2 (germline): MNHEY, SMNVEV (reference sequence). CDR3 length: 16 residues.

This chain uses TRBV6-5 with TRBJ2-5. From germline, CDR1 is MNHEY and CDR2 SVGAGI. This CDR3 region has 15 residues. The CDR3 here is CASSYGSAYQETQYF.

The chain employs TRBV28 and TRBJ2-2; TCRdb's D gene call, TRBD2, goes unchecked for lack of DNA. CDR1 and CDR2 (germline): MDHEN, SYDVKM. The CDR3 length is 13 residues. The CDR3 here is CASRGTATGELFF. Combining the CDR3 with reference TRBV28 and TRBJ2-2 gives the whole variable domain DVKVTQSSRYLVKRTGEKVFLECVQDMDHENMFWYRQDPGLGLRLIYFSYDVKMKEKGDIPEGYSVSREKKERFSLILESASTNQTSMYLCASRGTATGELFFGEGSRLTVL.

The gene calls are TRBV5-1 and TRBJ2-2; as DNA is missing, the TRBD2 call by TCRdb cannot be tested. Germline-derived CDR1 and CDR2 are SGHRS and YFSETQ. The CDR3 has 14 amino acids. CDR3 in amino acids: CASSFLSGAGELFF.

V and J are TRBV29-1 and TRBJ1-2. From germline, CDR1 is SQVTM and CDR2 ANQGSEA. The CDR3 length is 15 residues. CDR3 region: CSAPSGVATNYGYTF.

The J gene is TRBJ2-3, the V gene TRBV9; there is no DNA to check the TCRdb D call of TRBD2. The V gene's germline CDR1 is SGDLS and CDR2 YYNGEE. The CDR3 is 16 residues long. The CDR3 sequence is CASSVYSGGSTDTQYF.

According to its frequency, this clonotype is medium-sized (0.01 to 0.1%). This chain connects TRBV20-1 to TRBJ1-2. The CDR3 covers 13 residues. CDR1 and CDR2 (germline): DFQATT, SNEGSKA (reference sequence). This CDR3 reads CSASLGEAYGYTF.

The V call is TRBV29-1, the J call TRBJ2-7; TCRdb's D gene call, TRBD2, goes unchecked for lack of DNA. This CDR3 has 13 amino acids. The V gene's germline CDR1 is SQVTM and CDR2 ANQGSEA. CDR3: CSVPGTSGYEQYF.

The gene calls are TRBV29-1 and TRBJ2-1. Germline assignment: CDR1 SQVTM and CDR2 ANQGSEA. The CDR3 totals 12 residues. The CDR3 here is CSVDWDYNEQFF.

The chain recombines TRBV12-3 or TRBV12-4 with TRBJ2-5; TCRdb calls TRBD2, which cannot be checked without DNA. The CDR3 has 16 amino acids. CDR3 in amino acids: CASRTPGLADQETQYF.

The gene calls are TRBV6-5 and TRBJ1-2. CDR3 length equals 15 residues. Germline CDR1 and CDR2: MNHEY and SVGAGI. CDR3 amino acids: CASSYSTGPNYGYTF.

The V and J genes are TRBV7-3 and TRBJ2-3; TCRdb designates TRBD2, a call that cannot be tested without DNA. The CDR3 consists of 14 residues. Germline CDR1 SGHTA, CDR2 FQGTGA. The CDR3 region is CASSLLRGADTQYF.

The CDR3 spells CASSLRPGGTNTGELFF. The rearrangement joins TRBV7-2 to TRBJ2-2; with no DNA, the TCRdb D assignment of TRBD1 cannot be verified. The CDR3 runs to 17 residues. Looked up from germline, CDR1 is SGHTA and CDR2 is FQGNSA.

The chain couples TRBV12-3 or TRBV12-4 to TRBJ1-5; TCRdb reports TRBD1, a call that lacks DNA to check it against. This CDR3 has 15 residues. This CDR3 is CASSDRVGSNQPQHF.

V gene TRBV29-1 combines with J gene TRBJ1-2; TCRdb gives TRBD1 as the D gene, but with no DNA this cannot be confirmed. The CDR3 contains 13 residues. Germline V lookup: CDR1 SQVTM, CDR2 ANQGSEA. The CDR3 is CSVPGQEAYGYTF.

The CDR3 is CASSLQGNTDTQYF. The chain uses TRBV7-3 and TRBJ2-3; the TCRdb call, TRBD1, lacks DNA for checking. Per germline, CDR1 SGHTA and CDR2 FQGTGA. The CDR3 consists of 14 residues.

V is TRBV12-3 or TRBV12-4 and J is TRBJ2-1; TCRdb reports TRBD1, a call that lacks DNA to check it against. The CDR3 spans 14 residues. This CDR3 is CASSFGSSQGEQFF.